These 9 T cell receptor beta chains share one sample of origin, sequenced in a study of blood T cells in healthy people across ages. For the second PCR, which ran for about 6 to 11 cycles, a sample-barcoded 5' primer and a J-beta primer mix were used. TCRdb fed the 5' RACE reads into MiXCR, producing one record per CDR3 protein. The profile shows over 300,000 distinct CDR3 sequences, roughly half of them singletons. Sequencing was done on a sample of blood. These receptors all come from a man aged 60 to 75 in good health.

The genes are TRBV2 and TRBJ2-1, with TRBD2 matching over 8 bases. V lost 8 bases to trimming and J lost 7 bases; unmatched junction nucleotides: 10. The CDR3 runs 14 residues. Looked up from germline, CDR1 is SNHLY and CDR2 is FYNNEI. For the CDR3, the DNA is TGTGCCAGCGGACTAGCCTATTTGGGGAATGAGCAGTTCTTC. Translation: CASGLAYLGNEQFF.

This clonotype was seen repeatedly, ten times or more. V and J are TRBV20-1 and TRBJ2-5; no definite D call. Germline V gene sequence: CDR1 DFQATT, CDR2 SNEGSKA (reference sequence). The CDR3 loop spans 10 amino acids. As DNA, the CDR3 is TGCAGCGCTGCCCAAGAGACCCAGTACTTC. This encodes CSAAQETQYF.

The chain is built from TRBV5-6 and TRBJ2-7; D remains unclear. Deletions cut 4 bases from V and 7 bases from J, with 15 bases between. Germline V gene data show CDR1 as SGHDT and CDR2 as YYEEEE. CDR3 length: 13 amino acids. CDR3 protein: CASSKPGIWEQYF. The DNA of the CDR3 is TGTGCCAGCAGCAAACCGGGTATATGGGAGCAGTACTTC.

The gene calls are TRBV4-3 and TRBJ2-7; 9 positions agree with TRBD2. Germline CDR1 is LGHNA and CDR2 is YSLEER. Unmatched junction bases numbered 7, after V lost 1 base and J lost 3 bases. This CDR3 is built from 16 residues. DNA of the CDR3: TGCGCCAGCAGCCAAGCGGTAGCGGGAGCAGTCTACGAGCAGTACTTC. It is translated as CASSQAVAGAVYEQYF.

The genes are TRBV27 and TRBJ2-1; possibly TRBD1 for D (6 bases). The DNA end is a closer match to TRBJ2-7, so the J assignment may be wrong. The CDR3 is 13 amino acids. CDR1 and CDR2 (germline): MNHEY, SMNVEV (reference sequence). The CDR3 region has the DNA TGTGCCAGCAGACCACAGGGAAAGAATGAGCAGTACTTC. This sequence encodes CASRPQGKNEQYF.

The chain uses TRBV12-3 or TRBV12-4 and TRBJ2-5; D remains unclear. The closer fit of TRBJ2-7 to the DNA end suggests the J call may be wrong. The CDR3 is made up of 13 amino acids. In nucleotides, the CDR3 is TGTGCCAGCGTAGCCCAAAGCCCCTACGAGCAGTACTTC. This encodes CASVAQSPYEQYF.

CDR3 sequence (DNA): TGTGCCACCGGACTGGCGGGTAGGGCCTACGAGCAGTACTTC. Translation gives CATGLAGRAYEQYF. The chain employs TRBV14 and TRBJ2-7; D perhaps matches TRBD2 (5 bases). V was shortened by 10 bases and J by 2 bases, with 18 bases between the two germline ends. This CDR3 has 14 residues. Per the germline V gene, CDR1 is SGHDN and CDR2 is FVKESK.

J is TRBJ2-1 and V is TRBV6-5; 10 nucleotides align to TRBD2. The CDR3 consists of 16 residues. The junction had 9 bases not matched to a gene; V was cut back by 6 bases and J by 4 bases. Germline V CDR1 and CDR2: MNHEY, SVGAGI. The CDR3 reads CASSTGTSVSYNEQFF. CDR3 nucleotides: TGTGCCAGCAGCACCGGGACTAGCGTCTCATACAATGAGCAGTTCTTC.

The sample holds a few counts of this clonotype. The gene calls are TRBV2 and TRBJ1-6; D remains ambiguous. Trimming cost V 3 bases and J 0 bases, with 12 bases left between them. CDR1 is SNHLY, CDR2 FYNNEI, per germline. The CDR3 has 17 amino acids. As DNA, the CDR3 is TGTGCCAGCAGTGATAGTCTACAGAGCTCCTATAATTCACCCCTCCACTTT. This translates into CASSDSLQSSYNSPLHF.